A single sample gave rise to the 27 T cell receptor beta chains below, sequenced in a study of blood T cell repertoires in COVID-19. Some clones are missing from TCRdb's copy, which holds only in-frame ones; the method was immunoSEQ multiplex PCR. The profile covers under 300,000 clones, with 86% appearing a single time and around 6.5% taken by the ten largest. The sample was peripheral blood. Receptor source: a man aged 60 to 69 with acute or convalescent COVID-19.

The CDR3, as DNA: TGTGCCAGCAGCAAAAAAAGTCACCCAGGGAATCAGCCCCAGCATTTT. It encodes CASSKKSHPGNQPQHF. The rearrangement uses TRBV21-1 and TRBJ1-5; the D segment call TRBD1 is taken from the table without a DNA check. TRBV21-1 is recorded as a pseudogene. The CDR3 runs 16 residues.

The genes are TRBV9 and TRBJ1-5; 7 bases line up with TRBD1. Losses at the gene ends were 4 bases for V and 7 bases for J; bases not matched to a gene: 11. The CDR3 has 15 amino acids. Germline values: CDR1 SGDLS, CDR2 YYNGEE. The CDR3 DNA is TGTGCCAGCAGCCCAGGGACAGTGGTGGGCCAGCCCCAGCATTTT. This encodes CASSPGTVVGQPQHF.

The chain employs TRBV9 and TRBJ2-3; D is possibly TRBD2 (6 bases). CDR3 length: 16 residues. CDR1 SGDLS and CDR2 YYNGEE come from the germline V gene. V lost 3 bases and J lost 0, with 14 bases in between. The CDR3 sequence is CASSAPLASSTDTQYF. The CDR3, as DNA: TGTGCCAGCAGCGCCCCCCTAGCGTCAAGCACAGATACGCAGTATTTT. Using reference TRBV9 and TRBJ2-3 for the parts outside the CDR3, the full variable domain is DSGVTQTPKHLITATGQRVTLRCSPRSGDLSVYWYQQSLDQGLQFLIQYYNGEERAKGNILERFSAQQFPDLHSELNLSSLELGDSALYFCASSAPLASSTDTQYFGPGTRLTVL.

The chain has TRBV3-1 (or the pseudogene TRBV3-2) and TRBJ1-4; D gene ambiguous. CDR3 length: 15 residues. The germline V gene has CDR1 LGHDT and CDR2 YNNKEL (reference sequence). V lost 0 bases to trimming and J lost 8 bases, with 13 bases between them. This CDR3 is CASSQDSRGSEKLFF. CDR3 sequence (DNA): TGTGCCAGCAGCCAAGATAGTCGAGGCTCAGAAAAACTGTTTTTT.

The J gene is TRBJ1-4, the V gene TRBV7-9; D is unclear. Germline CDR1 is SEHNR and CDR2 is FQNEAQ (reference sequence). Trimming shortened V by 3 bases and J by 7 bases, and 6 bases separated the two germline ends. This CDR3 contains 12 residues. CDR3 amino acids: CASSFLPEKLFF. DNA of the CDR3: TGTGCCAGCAGCTTCCTACCTGAAAAACTGTTTTTT.

This clone was recorded many times. The chain links TRBV6-1 to TRBJ1-3; a possible D gene is TRBD1 (6 bases). The germline V gene has CDR1 MNHNS and CDR2 SASEGT. Trimming stripped 1 base from V and 4 bases from J, with 14 bases between. The CDR3 length is 16 residues. Here the CDR3 reads CASSEVLQGYGNTIYF. DNA of the CDR3: TGTGCCAGCAGTGAAGTGTTACAGGGATACGGAAACACCATATATTTT.

The J gene is TRBJ1-4, the V gene TRBV4-3; 8 bases fit TRBD1. The trim removed 3 bases at V and 7 bases at J, leaving 4 bases unmatched. CDR1 is LGHNA, CDR2 YSLEER, per germline. This CDR3 region has 14 residues. CDR3 residues: CASSQDREVEKLFF. CDR3 nucleotides: TGCGCCAGCAGCCAGGACAGGGAGGTTGAAAAACTGTTTTTT.

This rearrangement joins TRBV18 to TRBJ1-2; D uncertain. This CDR3 contains 16 residues. V lost 2 bases and J 8 bases, leaving 21 bases between the germline ends. The germline V gene has CDR1 KGHSH and CDR2 LQKENI. This CDR3 is CASSPNIGSGNEGYTF. CDR3 nucleotide sequence: TGTGCCAGCTCACCAAATATCGGGTCCGGGAATGAAGGCTACACCTTC.

The chain employs TRBV19 and TRBJ2-4; D ambiguous. The V end was cut by 10 bases, the J end by 0 bases, with 4 bases between. The CDR3 spans 11 residues. Germline CDR1 is LNHDA and CDR2 is SQIVND (reference sequence). CDR3 in amino acids: CATLAKNIQYF. Written as DNA, the CDR3 is TGTGCCACCCTAGCCAAAAACATTCAGTACTTC.

This rearrangement joins TRBV5-1 to TRBJ1-3; maybe TRBD1 (5 bases). Per the germline V gene, CDR1 is SGHRS and CDR2 is YFSETQ. Trimming shortened V by 0 bases and J by 0 bases, and 10 bases separated the two germline ends. The CDR3 length is 16 residues. CDR3 loop: CASSLGQPSSGNTIYF. The CDR3 DNA follows: TGCGCCAGCAGCTTGGGACAGCCAAGCTCTGGAAACACCATATATTTT. The whole variable domain, remainder taken from reference TRBV5-1 and TRBJ1-3, is KAGVTQTPRYLIKTRGQQVTLSCSPISGHRSVSWYQQTPGQGLQFLFEYFSETQRNKGNFPGRFSGRQFSNSRSEMNVSTLELGDSALYLCASSLGQPSSGNTIYFGEGSWLTVV.

V usage is TRBV28 and J usage is TRBJ1-1; TRBD1 matches at 9 bases. V gave up 2 bases and J gave up 5 bases; unmatched junction bases: 3. Germline V gene lookup returns CDR1 MDHEN and CDR2 SYDVKM. The CDR3 runs to 14 residues. This CDR3 reads CASSLTTGGTEAFF. The DNA of the CDR3 is TGTGCCAGCAGTTTAACGACAGGGGGTACTGAAGCTTTCTTT.

This chain joins TRBV15 and TRBJ1-3, with TRBD1 matching over 7 bases. Germline assignment: CDR1 LNHNV and CDR2 YYDKDF (reference sequence). The CDR3 covers 17 residues. The V segment lost 0 bases and the J segment 3 bases; nucleotides outside the gene matches: 8. In nucleotides, the CDR3 is TGTGCCACCAGCAGAGAAAGGGACAGAGGAATTGGAAACACCATATATTTT. Residues: CATSRERDRGIGNTIYF.

The chain carries TRBV28 and TRBJ2-7; D call uncertain. CDR3 length: 12 residues. CDR1 MDHEN and CDR2 SYDVKM come from the germline V gene. The germline V and J ends were trimmed by 5 bases and 6 bases, with 11 bases remaining between them. CDR3 coding DNA: TGTGCCAGCAGTACTCTCAAAAGCGAGCAGTACTTC. This gives the protein CASSTLKSEQYF.

CDR3 residues: CSVFPASGRTETQYF. CDR3 nucleotide sequence: TGCAGCGTCTTCCCAGCTAGCGGGAGGACAGAGACCCAGTACTTC. The chain links TRBV29-1 to TRBJ2-5; 11 bases match TRBD2. J lost 4 bases, V lost 6 bases, and 10 bases had no gene match. The V gene's germline CDR1 is SQVTM and CDR2 ANQGSEA. The CDR3 length is 15 residues. Complete variable domain (other parts from reference TRBV29-1 and TRBJ2-5): SAVISQKPSRDICQRGTSLTIQCQVDSQVTMMFWYRQQPGQSLTLIATANQGSEATYESGFVIDKFPISRPNLTFSTLTVSNMSPEDSSIYLCSVFPASGRTETQYFGPGTRLLVL.

The V and J genes are TRBV7-2 and TRBJ2-1; 7 bases align to TRBD2. Unmatched junction bases numbered 11, after V lost 1 base and J lost 8 bases. CDR1 SGHTA and CDR2 FQGNSA come from the germline V gene. This CDR3 comprises 16 residues. The CDR3 spells CASSLVGAGVRDEQFF. The CDR3 DNA is TGTGCCAGCAGCTTAGTTGGGGCGGGAGTACGGGATGAGCAGTTCTTC.

V usage is TRBV6-2 or TRBV6-3 and J usage is TRBJ2-5; 10 nucleotides match TRBD2. CDR1 MNHEY and CDR2 SVGEGT come from the germline V gene. This CDR3 region has 16 residues. J lost 3 bases, V lost 2 bases, and 6 bases had no gene match. Here the CDR3 reads CASSYPSGSGKETQYF. The CDR3 DNA reads as TGTGCCAGCAGTTACCCTAGCGGGAGTGGAAAAGAGACCCAGTACTTC.

This clone was picked up one time. The CDR3 here is CATSEGAGGTYEQYF. Here the CDR3 DNA reads TGTGCCACCAGTGAGGGAGCGGGAGGGACCTACGAGCAGTACTTC. The rearrangement joins TRBV24-1 to TRBJ2-7; TRBD2 matches at 10 bases. Germline CDR1 is KGHDR and CDR2 is SFDVKD. Germline trimming cut 4 bases from V and 2 bases from J; bases unmatched to any gene: 4. The CDR3 has 15 amino acids.

This clone turned up a few times. The chain couples TRBV7-9 to TRBJ2-7, with 7 bases matching TRBD1. The CDR3 has 14 residues. The V and J ends lost 5 bases and 2 bases, in that order; junction bases with no gene match: 6. Germline V gene lookup returns CDR1 SEHNR and CDR2 FQNEAQ (reference sequence). The CDR3 loop is CASSETGDAYEQYF. CDR3 coding DNA: TGTGCCAGCAGCGAAACAGGGGACGCCTACGAGCAGTACTTC.

The chain carries TRBV14 and TRBJ2-5; 12 positions agree with TRBD2. The CDR3 length is 17 residues. The V gene's germline CDR1 is SGHDN and CDR2 FVKESK. V was pared by 5 bases and J by 2 bases, with 9 bases of the junction left unmatched. CDR3 sequence (DNA): TGTGCCAGCAGCAGCGGACTAGCGGGATATACTCAAGAGACCCAGTACTTC. It translates to CASSSGLAGYTQETQYF.

V gene TRBV2 combines with J gene TRBJ1-2; 11 bases fit TRBD1. Germline lookup yields CDR1 SNHLY and CDR2 FYNNEI. J gave up 8 bases and V 6 bases, and 8 bases lay outside the gene matches. The CDR3 consists of 14 residues. CDR3 in DNA: TGTGCCAGCAGATCCGGGACAGGGGGTTTAGGCTACACCTTC. Its translation: CASRSGTGGLGYTF.

The chain has TRBV2 and TRBJ2-3; 9 nucleotides line up with TRBD1. Trimming cost V 3 bases and J 6 bases; bases outside gene matches: 7. Germline loops: CDR1 SNHLY, CDR2 FYNNEI. The CDR3 runs 15 residues. Here the CDR3 DNA reads TGTGCCAGCAGTGACACAACAGGGGGCCGGGATACGCAGTATTTT. Protein product: CASSDTTGGRDTQYF.

CDR3 in DNA: TGTGCCAGCAGTTTAACAGGGGTTGGGCCAGATACGCAGTATTTT. Protein sequence: CASSLTGVGPDTQYF. The J gene is TRBJ2-3, the V gene TRBV27; 7 bases are shared with TRBD1. The germline V gene has CDR1 MNHEY and CDR2 SMNVEV (reference sequence). The junction had 6 bases not matched to a gene; V was cut back by 2 bases and J by 4 bases. The CDR3 has 15 amino acids.

J is TRBJ2-5 and V is TRBV29-1, with D perhaps TRBD1 (6 bases). The CDR3 is 13 residues long. CDR1 is SQVTM, CDR2 ANQGSEA, per germline. V lost 1 base and J lost 1, with 7 bases in between. The CDR3 bases are TGCAGCGTTGAAGCCAGGGGCCAAGAGACCCAGTACTTC. Translated, it gives CSVEARGQETQYF.

The chain employs TRBV7-8 and TRBJ1-5, with 7 bases aligning to TRBD1. The CDR3 sequence is 15 residues long. Germline CDR1 and CDR2: SGHVS and FQNEAQ. The V gene end was trimmed by 5 bases and the J gene end by 7 bases; junction bases not matched to a gene: 11. CDR3 in amino acids: CASSLWGAGGQPQHF. The CDR3 DNA reads TGTGCCAGCAGCCTATGGGGGGCAGGGGGACAGCCCCAGCATTTT.

This clone appeared a single time. The chain couples TRBV30 to TRBJ2-2; 14 bases agree with TRBD2. The germline V gene has CDR1 GTSNPN and CDR2 SVGIG (reference sequence). Trimming took 2 bases from V and 7 from J; bases not matched to a gene: 6. The CDR3 loop spans 16 amino acids. The DNA of the CDR3 is TGTGCCTGGAGTAGGACTAGCGGGAGGTTGGGCGGGGAGCTGTTTTTT. This sequence encodes CAWSRTSGRLGGELFF.

About this clone itself: Other DNA sequences in the sample encode the same CDR3. This chain links TRBV9 with TRBJ2-5, with TRBD1 as a possible D gene (6 bases). CDR3 size: 12 residues. Looked up from germline, CDR1 is SGDLS and CDR2 is YYNGEE. V was cut by 4 bases and J by 5 bases, with 9 bases left in between. CDR3 DNA sequence: TGTGCCAGCAGCCCTAGGGGGGAGACCCAGTACTTC. Amino acids: CASSPRGETQYF.

This clone was seen a handful of times. This chain connects TRBV7-6 to TRBJ2-7; D remains unclear. In germline, CDR1 is SGHVS, CDR2 FNYEAQ. Deletions cut 0 bases from V and 7 bases from J, with 10 bases between. The CDR3 totals 13 residues. CDR3 sequence reads: CASSLAPTGEQYF. The CDR3 DNA sequence: TGTGCCAGCAGCTTAGCTCCAACCGGGGAGCAGTACTTC.